This entry is about one T cell receptor beta chain. As yet, its antigen is unknown. The time point was: 2015-2016 season, pre-vaccination. This entry is derived from a study of follicular helper T cells after annual influenza vaccination. The study, taken as a whole, reports: Plasmablast frequency change correlated with clonality change in ICOS+CD38+ cTfh.

Libraries were prepared by immunoSEQ multiplex PCR; TCRdb keeps only in-frame clonotypes and omits some of them. The sample consists of approximately 5,000 clones, over 65% of them appearing once. CDR1 and CDR2 from the germline V gene are LNHDA and SQIVND (reference sequence). Trimming left V 10 bases short and J 0 bases short, with 13 bases between. The CDR3 has 14 residues. This sequence was found in an adult who received the influenza vaccine. The material was CXCR5+ CD38- circulating T follicular helper cells from blood, obtained on the day of influenza vaccination. Subset denoted: circulating Tfh, non-naive CD4+CXCR5+PD-1+ (ICOS+CD38+ or ICOS-CD38-). The chain couples TRBV19 to TRBJ2-1, with D unclear. The CDR3 bases are TGTGCCACTCGGTCCTTGAGCTCCTACAATGAGCAGTTCTTC. It specifies CATRSLSSYNEQFF.